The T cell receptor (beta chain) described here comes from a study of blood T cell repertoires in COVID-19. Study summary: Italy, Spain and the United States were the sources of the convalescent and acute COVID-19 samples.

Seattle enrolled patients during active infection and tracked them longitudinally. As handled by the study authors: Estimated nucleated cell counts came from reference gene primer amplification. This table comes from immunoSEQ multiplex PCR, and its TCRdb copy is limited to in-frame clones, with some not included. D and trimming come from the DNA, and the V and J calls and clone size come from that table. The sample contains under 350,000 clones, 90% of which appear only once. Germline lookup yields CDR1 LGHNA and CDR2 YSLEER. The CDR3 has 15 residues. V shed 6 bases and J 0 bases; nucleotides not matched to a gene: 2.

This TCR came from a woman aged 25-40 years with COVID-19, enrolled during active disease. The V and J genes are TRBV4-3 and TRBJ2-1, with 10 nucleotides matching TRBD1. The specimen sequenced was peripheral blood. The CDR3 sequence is CASSRTGGSYNEQFF. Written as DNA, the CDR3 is TGCGCCAGCAGTCGGACAGGGGGCTCCTACAATGAGCAGTTCTTC.